This TCR beta chain was documented in a study of blood T cell repertoires in COVID-19. Background on the study: Italy, Spain and the United States were the sources of the convalescent and acute COVID-19 samples. T cells, B-cell-depleted T cells, or PBMCs provided the cDNA or gDNA that served as material.

V shed 1 base and J shed 8 bases, with 20 bases lying between them. This CDR3 contains 17 residues. The V gene's germline CDR1 is LGHNA and CDR2 YNFKEQ. In the original processing: Reference gene primer amplification gave nucleated cell count estimates. TCRdb's table, derived via immunoSEQ multiplex PCR, lists solely in-frame clones and lacks some. Clonal size and the V and J genes are those of that table, whereas D and trimming came from the DNA. The repertoire has about 230,000 clones, approximately 80% of them found once; the top ten carry around 1.5%. This TCR was recovered from a woman aged 40 to 50 who had recovered from COVID-19. The sample taken for sequencing was peripheral blood. The chain has TRBV4-2 and TRBJ1-4; D perhaps matches TRBD1 (6 bases). As DNA, the CDR3 is TGTGCCAGCAGCCAAGTCGACATTAGGGGGTATTACGAAAAACTGTTTTTT. Its translation: CASSQVDIRGYYEKLFF.